The present T cell receptor (beta chain) was sequenced within a study of CD8+ T cells in alopecia areata. Study-level background: Tofacitinib continued for 6 to 18 months and was then withheld for 6 months. The investigators scored severity in treated patients by the percentage of affected scalp area.

Treatment noted: oral pan-JAK inhibitor, 5-10 mg twice daily. Alopecia areata patients gave lesional scalp punch biopsies and peripheral blood samples. cDNA serving as the sequencing template came from extracted, reverse transcribed RNA. Method: immunoSEQ multiplex PCR; TCRdb's copy keeps in-frame clones and lacks some. The table includes 150,000 to 200,000 clones, roughly 66% detected once. Germline V gene lookup returns CDR1 GTSNPN and CDR2 SVGIG (reference sequence). The V gene end was trimmed by 3 bases and the J gene end by 5 bases; junction bases not matched to a gene: 4. CDR3 size: 13 residues.

This receptor was identified in a human donor with alopecia areata. The rearrangement uses TRBV30 and TRBJ1-1; 9 nucleotides agree with TRBD1. This specimen was CD4+ T cells sorted from blood, taken at week 24, from a patient treated with tofacitinib. The CDR3 sequence is CAWSTGGATEAFF. The CDR3 nucleotides are TGTGCCTGGAGCACAGGGGGCGCGACTGAAGCTTTCTTT. Combining the CDR3 with reference TRBV30 and TRBJ1-1 gives the whole variable domain SQTIHQWPATLVQPVGSPLSLECTVEGTSNPNLYWYRQAAGRGLQLLFYSVGIGQISSEVPQNLSASRPQDRQFILSSKKLLLSDSGFYLCAWSTGGATEAFFGQGTRLTVV.